Below, 17 T cell receptor beta chains from the same sample are listed, as sequenced in a study of T-cell reconstitution after alpha-beta-depleted transplantation in children. Unique molecular identifiers were incorporated when the TCRbeta library was constructed. TCRdb called the PCR reads again in MiXCR, with one record for every CDR3 protein. The sample lists some 600,000 distinct CDR3 sequences, roughly 13% occurring once. The sample in question was PBMCs, mostly from graft donor cells, obtained 360 days after TCRalphabeta/CD19-depleted stem cell transplant. All receptors come from a male patient between 5 and 17 years old who had a stem cell transplant for acute myeloid leukemia, so the T cells may come from the graft donor.

This chain uses TRBV12-3 or TRBV12-4 with TRBJ1-6; D is undetermined. Trimming pared 3 bases from V and 7 bases from J, leaving 10 bases between. CDR3 length: 14 amino acids. CDR3 sequence (DNA): TGTGCCAGCAGTTTGAAGAGTTGGAATTCACCCCTCCACTTT. Protein sequence: CASSLKSWNSPLHF.

The rearrangement joins TRBV20-1 to TRBJ1-2; D is ambiguous. Germline CDR1 reads DFQATT; CDR2 reads SNEGSKA (reference sequence). Trimming cost V 2 bases and J 6 bases, with 13 bases left between them. The CDR3 contains 13 residues. This CDR3 reads CSARRTPSHGYTF. The CDR3 DNA is TGCAGTGCTAGAAGAACACCTTCTCATGGCTACACCTTC.

This chain joins TRBV11-2 and TRBJ2-5, with D possibly being TRBD2 (6 bases). Germline CDR1 SGHAT, CDR2 FQNNGV. V shed 4 bases and J shed 5 bases, with 11 bases lying between them. This CDR3 spans 13 amino acids. The CDR3 loop reads CASSYAGQETQYF. The CDR3 DNA is TGTGCCAGCAGCTACGCGGGGCAGGAGACCCAGTACTTC.

The chain couples TRBV30 to TRBJ2-1, with no clear D. Germline assignment: CDR1 GTSNPN and CDR2 SVGIG (reference sequence). The CDR3 totals 11 residues. Between the trimmed V and J ends, which lost 4 bases and 16 bases, there was a span of 17 bases. The CDR3 here is CAWTVGLSSFF. CDR3 DNA: TGTGCCTGGACTGTGGGGTTATCGAGTTTCTTC.

The chain is built from TRBV20-1 and TRBJ2-3; 7 nucleotides agree with TRBD2. V lost 4 bases, J lost 0 bases, and 4 bases stayed unmatched. Germline assignment: CDR1 DFQATT and CDR2 SNEGSKA (reference sequence). The CDR3 loop spans 14 amino acids. CDR3 sequence reads: CSANERGSTDTQYF. The DNA of the CDR3 is TGCAGTGCTAACGAGCGGGGCAGCACAGATACGCAGTATTTT.

The table lists this clonotype with many counts. V usage is TRBV18 and J usage is TRBJ2-6, with TRBD2 identical over 8 bases. This CDR3 region has 18 residues. Losses at the gene ends were 2 bases for V and 4 bases for J; bases not matched to a gene: 10. CDR1 is KGHSH and CDR2 is LQKENI in the germline V gene. CDR3 sequence: CASSPIEAGASGANVLTF. In DNA form, the CDR3 reads TGTGCCAGCTCACCAATTGAAGCGGGAGCTTCAGGGGCCAACGTCCTGACTTTC.

This clonotype showed up many times. The V and J genes are TRBV6-5 and TRBJ2-5; D perhaps matches TRBD2 (6 bases). Per germline, CDR1 MNHEY and CDR2 SVGAGI. V lost 2 bases and J 5 bases, leaving 15 bases between the germline ends. This CDR3 is 15 amino acids long. CDR3 loop: CASSYGVGRYETQYF. The CDR3 DNA is TGTGCCAGCAGTTACGGGGTCGGGAGATACGAGACCCAGTACTTC.

In this sample, this clonotype turned up a few times. The chain employs TRBV7-8 and TRBJ1-1; no definite D call. This CDR3 region has 12 residues. The ends were cut back, 1 base at V and 7 bases at J, with 7 bases in the middle. The germline V gene encodes CDR1 SGHVS and CDR2 FQNEAQ. CDR3 protein: CASSLVRGEAFF. The CDR3 DNA follows: TGTGCCAGCAGCTTAGTCCGGGGTGAAGCTTTCTTT. Based on the CDR3 plus reference TRBV7-8 and TRBJ1-1, the full variable domain is GAGVSQSPRYKVAKRGQDVALRCDPISGHVSLFWYQQALGQGPEFLTYFQNEAQLDKSGLPSDRFFAERPEGSVSTLKIQRTQQEDSAVYLCASSLVRGEAFFGQGTRLTVV.

The rearrangement joins TRBV29-1 to TRBJ2-3; TRBD2 matches at 11 bases. Germline V gene data show CDR1 as SQVTM and CDR2 as ANQGSEA. Germline trimming cut 2 bases from V and 8 bases from J; bases unmatched to any gene: 9. CDR3 size: 15 residues. This CDR3 reads CSVEIASGRRGTQYF. The CDR3 DNA follows: TGCAGCGTTGAAATCGCTAGCGGGAGGCGTGGTACGCAGTATTTT.

The chain has TRBV20-1 and TRBJ2-7; D unresolved. Per the germline V gene, CDR1 is DFQATT and CDR2 is SNEGSKA (reference sequence). CDR3 size: 14 residues. Trimming left V 5 bases short and J 2 bases short, with 16 bases between. Here the CDR3 reads CSADTGVPPYEQYF. In DNA form, the CDR3 reads TGCAGTGCTGACACTGGGGTACCACCCTACGAGCAGTACTTC.

This chain connects TRBV3-1 to TRBJ1-6, with D perhaps TRBD1 (6 bases). The germline CDR1 and CDR2 sequences are LGHDT and YNNKEL (reference sequence). The CDR3 runs to 17 residues. The V end lost 1 base, the J end lost 10 bases, and 20 bases lay between the germline ends. CDR3 nucleotides: TGTGCCAGCAGCCAAGTCCTACCGGGGCAGGGGTACTCACCCCTCCACTTT. Translation gives CASSQVLPGQGYSPLHF. The full variable domain, completed using reference TRBV3-1 and TRBJ1-6, is DTAVSQTPKYLVTQMGNDKSIKCEQNLGHDTMYWYKQDSKKFLKIMFSYNNKELIINETVPNRFSPKSPDKAHLNLHINSLELGDSAVYFCASSQVLPGQGYSPLHFGNGTRLTVT.

There are many counts of this clonotype. V gene TRBV12-3 or TRBV12-4 combines with J gene TRBJ1-5; D gene unclear. V was pared by 3 bases and J by 3 bases, with 12 bases between. CDR3 length: 15 residues. CDR3 coding DNA: TGTGCCAGCAGTTTCGGCTTATCGGTCAATCAGCCCCAGCATTTT. Its translation: CASSFGLSVNQPQHF.

J is TRBJ1-5 and V is TRBV15, with D possibly matching TRBD1 (6 bases). Between the trimmed V and J ends, which lost 1 base and 3 bases, there was a span of 10 bases. CDR3 length: 15 residues. The V gene's germline CDR1 is LNHNV and CDR2 YYDKDF (reference sequence). CDR3 bases: TGTGCCACCAGCAGAGGGGACACGACCAATCAGCCCCAGCATTTT. It yields the protein CATSRGDTTNQPQHF. Looking up the rest from reference TRBV15 and TRBJ1-5 gives the full variable domain: DAMVIQNPRYQVTQFGKPVTLSCSQTLNHNVMYWYQQKSSQAPKLLFHYYDKDFNNEADTPDNFQSRRPNTSFCFLDIRSPGLGDTAMYLCATSRGDTTNQPQHFGDGTRLSIL.

The genes are TRBV13 and TRBJ2-1, with D uncertain. Germline loops: CDR1 PRHDT, CDR2 FYEKMQ (reference sequence). The CDR3 has 16 residues. Trimming left V 5 bases short and J 10 bases short, with 24 bases between. The CDR3 DNA reads TGTGCCAGCAGCCCCGAACTTCCCCCGAACCAGGAAGAGCAGTTCTTC. It encodes CASSPELPPNQEEQFF.

This clonotype has only a few counts. The V call is TRBV20-1, the J call TRBJ2-7, with D tentatively TRBD1 (6 bases). Trimming left V 4 bases short and J 5 bases short, with 12 bases between. CDR3 size: 12 residues. In germline, CDR1 is DFQATT, CDR2 SNEGSKA (reference sequence). The CDR3 DNA follows: TGCAGTGCTACGGACAGAATCCACGAGCAGTACTTC. The encoded protein is CSATDRIHEQYF.

The V gene is TRBV11-2, the J gene TRBJ2-2; D may be TRBD2 (6 bases). CDR3 length: 16 amino acids. In germline, CDR1 is SGHAT, CDR2 FQNNGV. V gave up 5 bases and J gave up 1 base, with 14 bases separating them. CDR3 protein: CASSPRGEENTGELFF. The DNA for the CDR3 is TGTGCCAGCAGCCCCCGCGGGGAGGAGAACACCGGGGAGCTGTTTTTT.

This clonotype has a handful of counts. The rearrangement joins TRBV4-2 to TRBJ1-2; 7 bases are shared with TRBD1. The CDR3 is 16 residues long. Germline-derived CDR1 and CDR2 are LGHNA and YNFKEQ. The ends lost 0 bases at V and 7 bases at J; junction bases unmatched: 11. The CDR3 protein is CASSQDWGDREGGYTF. In nucleotides, the CDR3 is TGTGCCAGCAGCCAAGATTGGGGCGACAGGGAAGGTGGCTACACCTTC.